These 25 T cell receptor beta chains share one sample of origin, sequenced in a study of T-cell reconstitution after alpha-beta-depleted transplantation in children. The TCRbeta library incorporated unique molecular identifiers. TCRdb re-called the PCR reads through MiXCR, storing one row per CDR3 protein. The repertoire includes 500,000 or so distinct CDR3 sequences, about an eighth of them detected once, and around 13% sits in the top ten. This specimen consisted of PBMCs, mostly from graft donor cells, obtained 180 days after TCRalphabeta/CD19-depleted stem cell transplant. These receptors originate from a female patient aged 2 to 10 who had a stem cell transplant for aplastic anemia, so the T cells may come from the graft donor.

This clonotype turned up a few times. The CDR3 sequence: CSALGANPGYTF. DNA for the CDR3: TGCAGTGCTCTCGGGGCCAATCCCGGCTACACCTTC. The V call is TRBV20-1, the J call TRBJ1-2; possibly TRBD1 for D (5 bases). Germline-derived CDR1 and CDR2 are DFQATT and SNEGSKA (reference sequence). The CDR3 length is 12 residues. With 5 bases removed from V and 8 bases from J, the gap between germline ends came to 15 bases.

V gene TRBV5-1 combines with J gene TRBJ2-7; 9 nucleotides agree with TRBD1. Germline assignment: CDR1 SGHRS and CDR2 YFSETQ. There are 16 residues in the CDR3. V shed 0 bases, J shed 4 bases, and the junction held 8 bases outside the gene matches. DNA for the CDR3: TGCGCCAGCAGCTTGGCGCTTGGACAGGGGTATTACGAGCAGTACTTC. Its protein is CASSLALGQGYYEQYF.

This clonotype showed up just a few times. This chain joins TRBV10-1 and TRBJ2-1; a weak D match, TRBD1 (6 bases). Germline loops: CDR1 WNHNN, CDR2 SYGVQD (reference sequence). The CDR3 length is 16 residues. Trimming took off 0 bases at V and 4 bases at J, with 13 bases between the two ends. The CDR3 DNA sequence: TGCGCCAGCAGTGAGTCGAGGCAGGGGCTGTACAATGAGCAGTTCTTC. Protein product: CASSESRQGLYNEQFF.

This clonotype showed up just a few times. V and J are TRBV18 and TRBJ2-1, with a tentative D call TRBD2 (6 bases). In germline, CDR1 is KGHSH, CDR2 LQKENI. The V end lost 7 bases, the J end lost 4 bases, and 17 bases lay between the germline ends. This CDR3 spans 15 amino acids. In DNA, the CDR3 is TGTGCCAGCTTTTGGGTTAGCGGCGAGTACAATGAGCAGTTCTTC. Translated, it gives CASFWVSGEYNEQFF.

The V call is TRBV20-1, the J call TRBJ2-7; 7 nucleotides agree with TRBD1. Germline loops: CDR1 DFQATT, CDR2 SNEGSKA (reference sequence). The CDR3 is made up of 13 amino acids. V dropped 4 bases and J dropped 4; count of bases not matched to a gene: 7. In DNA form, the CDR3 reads TGCAGTGCTATGATTACAGGGGTGTACGAGCAGTACTTC. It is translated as CSAMITGVYEQYF.

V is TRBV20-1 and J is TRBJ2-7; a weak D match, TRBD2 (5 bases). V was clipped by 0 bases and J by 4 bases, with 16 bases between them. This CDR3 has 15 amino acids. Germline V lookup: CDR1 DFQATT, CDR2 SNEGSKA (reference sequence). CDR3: CSARDDRAGGYEQYV. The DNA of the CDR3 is TGCAGTGCTAGAGACGACCGAGCTGGAGGTTACGAGCAGTACGTC.

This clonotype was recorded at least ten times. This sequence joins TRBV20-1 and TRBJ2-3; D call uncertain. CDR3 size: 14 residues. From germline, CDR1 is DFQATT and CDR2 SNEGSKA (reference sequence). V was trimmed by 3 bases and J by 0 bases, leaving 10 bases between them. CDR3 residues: CSASVDSSTDTQYF. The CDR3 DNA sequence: TGCAGTGCTAGCGTGGATTCTAGCACAGATACGCAGTATTTT.

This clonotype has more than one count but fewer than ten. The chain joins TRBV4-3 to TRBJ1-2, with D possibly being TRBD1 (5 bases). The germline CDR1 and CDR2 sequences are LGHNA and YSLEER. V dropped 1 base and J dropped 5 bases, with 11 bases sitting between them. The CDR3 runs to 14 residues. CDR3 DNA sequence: TGCGCCAGCAGCCAAGGGGGGTCGAGGTATGGCTACACCTTC. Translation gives CASSQGGSRYGYTF.

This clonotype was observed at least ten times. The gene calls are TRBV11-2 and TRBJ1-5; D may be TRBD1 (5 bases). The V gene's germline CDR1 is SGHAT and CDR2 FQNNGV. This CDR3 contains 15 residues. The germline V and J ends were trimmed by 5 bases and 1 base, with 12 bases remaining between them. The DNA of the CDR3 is TGTGCCAGCAGCCCGGCGGGGGGGAGCAATCAGCCCCAGCATTTT. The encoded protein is CASSPAGGSNQPQHF.

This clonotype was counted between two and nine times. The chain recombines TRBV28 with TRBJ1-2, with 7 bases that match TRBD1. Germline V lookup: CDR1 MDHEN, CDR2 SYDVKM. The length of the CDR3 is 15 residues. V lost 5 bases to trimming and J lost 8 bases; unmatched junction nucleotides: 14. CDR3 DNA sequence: TGTGCCAGCAGTCCAGAGACAGGGCCCGCTAGAGGCTACACCTTC. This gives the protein CASSPETGPARGYTF.

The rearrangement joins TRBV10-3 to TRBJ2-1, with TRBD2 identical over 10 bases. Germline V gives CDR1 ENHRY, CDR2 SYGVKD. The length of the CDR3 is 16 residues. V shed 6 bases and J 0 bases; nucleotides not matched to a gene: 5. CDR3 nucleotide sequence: TGTGCCATCAGGGCGGCTAGCGGGGGCTCCTACAATGAGCAGTTCTTC. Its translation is CAIRAASGGSYNEQFF.

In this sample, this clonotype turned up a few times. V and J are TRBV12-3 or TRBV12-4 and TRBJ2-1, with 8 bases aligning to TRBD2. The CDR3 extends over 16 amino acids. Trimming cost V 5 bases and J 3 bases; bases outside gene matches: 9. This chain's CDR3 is CASSPRGSGIYNEQFF. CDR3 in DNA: TGTGCCAGCAGTCCCCGGGGTAGCGGGATCTACAATGAGCAGTTCTTC.

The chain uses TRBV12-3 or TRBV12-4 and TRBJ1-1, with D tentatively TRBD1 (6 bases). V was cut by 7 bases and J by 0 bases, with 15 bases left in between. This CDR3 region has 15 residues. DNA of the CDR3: TGTGCCAGCATGCTATTGGGGGCAATGAACACTGAAGCTTTCTTT. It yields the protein CASMLLGAMNTEAFF.

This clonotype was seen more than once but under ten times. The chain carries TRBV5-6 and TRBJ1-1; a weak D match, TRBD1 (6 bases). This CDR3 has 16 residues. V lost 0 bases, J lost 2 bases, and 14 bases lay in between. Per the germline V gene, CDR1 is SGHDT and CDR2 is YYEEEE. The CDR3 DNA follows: TGTGCCAGCAGCTTGGGCCCCAGGGGCGGCAACACTGAAGCTTTCTTT. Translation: CASSLGPRGGNTEAFF.

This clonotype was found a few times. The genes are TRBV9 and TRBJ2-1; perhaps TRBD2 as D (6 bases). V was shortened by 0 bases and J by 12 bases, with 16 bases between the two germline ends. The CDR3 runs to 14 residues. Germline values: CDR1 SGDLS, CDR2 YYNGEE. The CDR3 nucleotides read TGTGCCAGCAGCGTAGATTTAGCCGCGGGACCGCAGTTCTTC. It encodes CASSVDLAAGPQFF.

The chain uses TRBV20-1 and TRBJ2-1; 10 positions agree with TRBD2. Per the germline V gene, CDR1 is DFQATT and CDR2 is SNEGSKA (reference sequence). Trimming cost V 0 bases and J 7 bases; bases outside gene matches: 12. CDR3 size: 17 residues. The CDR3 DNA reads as TGCAGTGCTAGAGATCTACGCCTAGCGGGAGTAACGAATGAGCAGTTCTTC. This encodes CSARDLRLAGVTNEQFF.

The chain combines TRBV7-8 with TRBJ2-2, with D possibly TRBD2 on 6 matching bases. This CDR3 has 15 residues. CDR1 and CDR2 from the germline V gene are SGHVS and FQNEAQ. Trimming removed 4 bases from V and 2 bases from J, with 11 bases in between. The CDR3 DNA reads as TGTGCCAGCAGCTGTGGGAGGACTAACACCGGGGAGCTGTTTTTT. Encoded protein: CASSCGRTNTGELFF. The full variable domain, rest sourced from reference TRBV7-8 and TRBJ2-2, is GAGVSQSPRYKVAKRGQDVALRCDPISGHVSLFWYQQALGQGPEFLTYFQNEAQLDKSGLPSDRFFAERPEGSVSTLKIQRTQQEDSAVYLCASSCGRTNTGELFFGEGSRLTVL.

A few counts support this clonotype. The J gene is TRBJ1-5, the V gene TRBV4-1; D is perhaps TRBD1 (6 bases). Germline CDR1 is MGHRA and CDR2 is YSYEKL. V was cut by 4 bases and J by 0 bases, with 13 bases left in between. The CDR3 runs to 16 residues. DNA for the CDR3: TGCGCCAGCAGCCGACAACAGGGACATAGCAATCAGCCCCAGCATTTT. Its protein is CASSRQQGHSNQPQHF.

CDR3 region: CASSLRRITYEQYV. In nucleotides, the CDR3 is TGTGCCAGCAGCTTACGTAGAATAACCTACGAGCAGTACGTC. J is TRBJ2-7 and V is TRBV11-2, with unresolved D. Germline V gene data show CDR1 as SGHAT and CDR2 as FQNNGV. This CDR3 is built from 14 residues. V shed 2 bases and J shed 2 bases, with 10 bases lying between them.

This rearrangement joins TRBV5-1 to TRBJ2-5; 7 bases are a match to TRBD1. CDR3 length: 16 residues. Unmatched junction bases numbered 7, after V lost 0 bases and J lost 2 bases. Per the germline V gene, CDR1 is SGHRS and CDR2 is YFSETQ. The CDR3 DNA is TGCGCCAGCAGCTTGGCGGGCAGGGGGATGCAAGAGACCCAGTACTTC. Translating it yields CASSLAGRGMQETQYF.

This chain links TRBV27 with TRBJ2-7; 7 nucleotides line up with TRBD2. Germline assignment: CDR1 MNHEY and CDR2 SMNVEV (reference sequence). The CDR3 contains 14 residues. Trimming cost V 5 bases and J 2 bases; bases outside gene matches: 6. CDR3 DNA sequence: TGTGCCAGCAGTACTAGCGACCCAACCTACGAGCAGTACTTC. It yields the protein CASSTSDPTYEQYF.

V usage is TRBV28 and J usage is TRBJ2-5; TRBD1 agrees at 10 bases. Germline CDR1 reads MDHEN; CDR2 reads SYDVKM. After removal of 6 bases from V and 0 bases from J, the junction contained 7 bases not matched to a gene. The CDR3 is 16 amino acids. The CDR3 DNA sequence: TGTGCCAGCAGCCCCGCGGACAGGGGGGACCAAGAGACCCAGTACTTC. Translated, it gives CASSPADRGDQETQYF. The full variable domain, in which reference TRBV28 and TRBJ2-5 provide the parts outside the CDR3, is DVKVTQSSRYLVKRTGEKVFLECVQDMDHENMFWYRQDPGLGLRLIYFSYDVKMKEKGDIPEGYSVSREKKERFSLILESASTNQTSMYLCASSPADRGDQETQYFGPGTRLLVL.

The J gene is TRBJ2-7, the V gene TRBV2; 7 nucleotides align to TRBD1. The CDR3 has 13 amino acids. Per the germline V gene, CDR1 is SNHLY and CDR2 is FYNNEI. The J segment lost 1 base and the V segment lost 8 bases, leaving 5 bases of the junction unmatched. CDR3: CASRQGDSYEQYF. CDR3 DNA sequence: TGTGCCAGCCGACAGGGCGATTCCTACGAGCAGTACTTC.

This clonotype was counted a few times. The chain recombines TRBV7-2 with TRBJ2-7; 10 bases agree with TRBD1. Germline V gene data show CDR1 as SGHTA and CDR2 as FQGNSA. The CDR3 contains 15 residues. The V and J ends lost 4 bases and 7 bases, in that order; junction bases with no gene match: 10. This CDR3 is CASSSSDRGLGEQYF. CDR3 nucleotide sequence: TGTGCCAGCAGCTCCTCCGACAGGGGGCTGGGAGAGCAGTACTTC.

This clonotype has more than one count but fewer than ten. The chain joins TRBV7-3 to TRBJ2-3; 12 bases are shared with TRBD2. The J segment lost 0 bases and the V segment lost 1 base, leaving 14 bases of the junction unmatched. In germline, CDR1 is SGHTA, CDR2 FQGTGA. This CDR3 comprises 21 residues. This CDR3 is CASSLKTPTSGRLPSTDTQYF. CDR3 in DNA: TGTGCCAGCAGCTTAAAAACCCCCACTAGCGGGAGGTTGCCTAGCACAGATACGCAGTATTTT.